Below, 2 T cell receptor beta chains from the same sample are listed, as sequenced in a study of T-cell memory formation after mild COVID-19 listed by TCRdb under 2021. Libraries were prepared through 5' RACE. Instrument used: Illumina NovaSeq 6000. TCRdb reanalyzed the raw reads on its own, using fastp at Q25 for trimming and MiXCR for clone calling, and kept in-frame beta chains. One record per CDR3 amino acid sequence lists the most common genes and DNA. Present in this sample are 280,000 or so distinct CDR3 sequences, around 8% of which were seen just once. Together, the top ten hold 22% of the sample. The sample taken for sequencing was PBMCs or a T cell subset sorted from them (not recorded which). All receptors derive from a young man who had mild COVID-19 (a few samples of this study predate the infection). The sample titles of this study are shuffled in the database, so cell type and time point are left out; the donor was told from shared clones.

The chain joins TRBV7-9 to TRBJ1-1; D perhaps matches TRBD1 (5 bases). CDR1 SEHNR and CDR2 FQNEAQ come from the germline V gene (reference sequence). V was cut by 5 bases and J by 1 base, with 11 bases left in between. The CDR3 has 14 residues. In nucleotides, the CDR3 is TGTGCCAGCAGCGAGGGACGGCCGAACACTGAAGCTTTCTTT. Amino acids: CASSEGRPNTEAFF.

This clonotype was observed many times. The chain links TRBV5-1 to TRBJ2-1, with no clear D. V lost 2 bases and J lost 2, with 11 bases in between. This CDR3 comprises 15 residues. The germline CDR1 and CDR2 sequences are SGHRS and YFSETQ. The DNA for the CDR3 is TGCGCCAGCAGCTTTGACGGGTCCCCCTACAATGAGCAGTTCTTC. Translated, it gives CASSFDGSPYNEQFF.